This T cell receptor (beta chain) was retrieved from a study of blood T cell repertoires in COVID-19. Profiled with immunoSEQ multiplex PCR; TCRdb holds only in-frame clones, not every one. Found here are tens of thousands of clones, about 86% of them singletons; the top ten hold approximately 59%. Germline CDR1 is LNHDA and CDR2 is SQIVND (reference sequence). The CDR3 sequence is 14 residues long. The germline V and J ends were trimmed by 8 bases and 0 bases, with 11 bases remaining between them. The sequence came from a man between 65 and 85 years old with acute or convalescent COVID-19. This rearrangement joins TRBV19 to TRBJ1-3, with a weak D call TRBD1 (5 bases). Sequenced material: peripheral blood. CDR3: CASVPTDSGNTIYF. DNA of the CDR3: TGTGCCAGTGTTCCGACAGACTCTGGAAACACCATATATTTT.